The clone carrying this T cell receptor beta chain was seen many times. MiXCR was run by TCRdb on the RACE reads, yielding one entry per CDR3 protein. Of some 400,000 distinct CDR3 sequences detected, around 4.8% appear once; the ten largest clones hold roughly 2.4%. The CDR3 sequence is 16 residues long. V lost 1 base to trimming and J lost 2 bases; unmatched junction nucleotides: 5. Per the germline V gene, CDR1 is LGHNA and CDR2 is YSLEER. This entry is derived from a study of human T cells and chemical hapten exposure. Sample time point: patch test 1, 2 weeks after DPC sensitization. Treatment indicated: therapeutic diphenylcyclopropenone sensitization with weekly scalp DPC.

The TCR originated in a woman between 45 and 60 years old with alopecia areata. Some clones in this sample may be carry-over from other donors' samples. Sequences were derived from whole blood, sampled in connection with sensitization to the hapten diphenylcyclopropenone (DPC). V gene TRBV4-3 combines with J gene TRBJ2-3, with 8 bases that match TRBD2. CDR3 nucleotides: TGCGCCAGCAGCCAAGTCATTAGCGGGATCACAGATACGCAGTATTTT. This codes for CASSQVISGITDTQYF.